A selection of T cell receptor beta chains follows, all from one sample in a study of cytomegalovirus exposure and HLA in healthy donors. This table comes from immunoSEQ multiplex PCR, and its TCRdb copy is limited to in-frame clones, with some not included. The sample carries roughly 140,000 clones, about 89% recorded once. Sample: PBMCs. Receptor source: a woman aged 18-35 years in good health and CMV-seropositive. Each CDR3 is given with its conserved first and last residue. D genes are given only for firm matches. Where a row states a size, it is once, few, many or the class of an expanded clone; other rows omit it.

TRBV5-1	TRBJ1-1	.	.	CASSLDILGNTEAFF	TGCGCCAGCAGCTTGGATATTCTCGGGAACACTGAAGCTTTCTTT
TRBV25-1	TRBJ2-7	.	.	CASRDYTYEQYF	TGTGCCAGCAGGGACTATACCTACGAGCAGTACTTC
TRBV19	TRBJ2-3	.	TRBD2	CASRFLAGGTDTQYF	TGTGCCAGTAGATTCCTAGCGGGAGGTACAGATACGCAGTATTTT
TRBV7-3	TRBJ1-1	.	.	CASSLGDTRAGTEAFF	TGTGCCAGCAGTCTTGGGGACACCAGGGCTGGCACTGAAGCTTTCTTT
TRBV4-3	TRBJ1-2	.	.	CASSQDVAGVRGYTF	TGCGCCAGCAGCCAAGATGTAGCAGGGGTAAGAGGCTACACCTTC
TRBV7-2	TRBJ1-2	.	.	CASSQSGARYGYTF	TGTGCCAGCAGCCAATCAGGGGCCCGATATGGCTACACCTTC
TRBV11-3	TRBJ2-2	few	.	CASSLGGNTGELFF	TGTGCCAGCAGCTTAGGAGGGAACACCGGGGAGCTGTTTTTT
TRBV7-9	TRBJ2-7	.	.	CASSLESGTYDSYEQYF	TGTGCCAGCAGCTTAGAATCGGGGACTTACGACTCCTACGAGCAGTACTTC
TRBV25-1	TRBJ2-5	.	.	CASSDPYPRGLQETQYF	TGTGCCAGCAGTGACCCATACCCGCGGGGGCTCCAAGAGACCCAGTACTTC
TRBV7-9	TRBJ1-5	.	.	CASPAVAAASNQPQHF	TGTGCCAGTCCGGCAGTTGCGGCGGCCAGCAATCAGCCCCAGCATTTT
TRBV6-1	TRBJ1-2	.	TRBD1	CASSVWDRVNYGYTF	TGTGCCAGCAGTGTATGGGACAGGGTTAACTATGGCTACACCTTC
TRBV28	TRBJ1-1	.	.	CASSLSLRVTTEAFF	TGTGCCAGCAGTTTGTCCCTCAGGGTGACCACTGAAGCTTTCTTT
TRBV4-1	TRBJ1-4	once	.	CASSQEWGRREKLFF	TGCGCCAGCAGCCAAGAGTGGGGGCGTAGGGAAAAACTGTTTTTT
TRBV5-1	TRBJ2-3	once	TRBD2	CASSRGLAGGRTDTQYF	TGCGCCAGCAGCCGAGGACTAGCGGGAGGGCGCACAGATACGCAGTATTTT
TRBV29-1	TRBJ1-2	.	TRBD1	CSVLTGAYGYTF	TGCAGCGTACTTACAGGGGCCTATGGCTACACCTTC
TRBV7-9	TRBJ2-2	.	TRBD1	CASSRIPGTGGHGELFF	TGTGCCAGCAGCCGAATTCCCGGGACAGGGGGTCACGGGGAGCTGTTTTTT
TRBV4-3	TRBJ1-2	few	.	CASSQERGSLGYTF	TGCGCCAGCAGCCAAGAGCGGGGTTCCCTTGGCTACACCTTC
TRBV9	TRBJ1-2	.	.	CASSVSNGINYGYTF	TGTGCCAGCAGCGTATCTAACGGGATAAACTATGGCTACACCTTC
TRBV9	TRBJ2-2	.	TRBD1	CASSTRQGNTGELFF	TGTGCCAGCAGCACCAGACAGGGGAACACCGGGGAGCTGTTTTTT
TRBV7-7	TRBJ2-1	.	TRBD2	CASSPSRGLAGGPHNEQFF	TGTGCTAGCAGCCCCTCACGTGGGTTAGCGGGAGGGCCCCACAATGAGCAGTTCTTC
TRBV5-4	TRBJ2-1	.	TRBD2	CASSFGGRDNEQFF	TGTGCCAGCAGCTTTGGTGGGAGGGACAATGAGCAGTTCTTC
TRBV11-2	TRBJ2-7	.	.	CASSPGLSYEQYF	TGTGCCAGCAGCCCAGGACTGTCTTACGAGCAGTACTTC
TRBV7-6	TRBJ2-7	.	.	CASSLDPGSEQYF	TGTGCCAGCAGCTTAGATCCCGGGAGCGAGCAGTACTTC
TRBV19	TRBJ1-4	.	.	CASMRGPGTNEKLFF	TGTGCCAGTATGAGAGGGCCTGGGACTAATGAAAAACTGTTTTTT
TRBV11-2	TRBJ2-7	.	TRBD2	CASSFTSAGYF	TGTGCCAGCAGCTTTACTAGCGCTGGGTACTTC
TRBV4-2	TRBJ2-3	.	TRBD2	CASSQFSGNADTQYF	TGTGCCAGCAGCCAGTTTAGCGGGAACGCAGATACGCAGTATTTT
TRBV2	TRBJ2-3	.	TRBD2	CASSSGTRGSDTQYF	TGTGCCAGCAGTTCCGGGACTAGGGGGTCAGATACGCAGTATTTT
TRBV27	TRBJ2-7	.	TRBD2	CASSLSTSGIPYEQYF	TGTGCCAGCAGTTTATCGACTAGCGGGATACCCTACGAGCAGTACTTC
TRBV19	TRBJ1-3	.	TRBD1	CASSFRTGQGGSGNTIYF	TGTGCCAGTAGTTTTCGGACAGGACAGGGCGGCTCTGGAAACACCATATATTTT
TRBV6-5	TRBJ1-1	.	.	CASSYRHPRLDTEAFF	TGTGCCAGCAGTTACCGACACCCGAGATTAGACACTGAAGCTTTCTTT
TRBV27	TRBJ2-3	.	TRBD2	CASSLAGGSTDTQYF	TGTGCCAGCAGTTTAGCGGGAGGAAGCACAGATACGCAGTATTTT
TRBV10-3	TRBJ1-1	few	.	CAIKQDRLNTEAFF	TGTGCCATCAAACAGGACAGACTGAACACTGAAGCTTTCTTT
TRBV13	TRBJ2-3	.	TRBD2	CASSSSLAGLAADTQYF	TGTGCCAGCAGCTCCAGTTTAGCGGGCCTTGCCGCAGATACGCAGTATTTT
TRBV11-2	TRBJ2-3	.	.	CASSLGSVPSTDTQYF	TGTGCCAGCAGCTTAGGAAGCGTTCCTAGCACAGATACGCAGTATTTT
TRBV29-1	TRBJ2-7	.	TRBD2	CSVEGLAGGISYEQYF	TGCAGCGTTGAAGGTCTAGCGGGAGGGATCTCCTACGAGCAGTACTTC
TRBV27	TRBJ2-7	.	.	CAIPCGGHSYEQYF	TGTGCCATCCCCTGTGGGGGCCACTCCTACGAGCAGTACTTC
TRBV4-1	TRBJ2-2	.	.	CASSQDPGNTGELFF	TGCGCCAGCAGCCAAGATCCAGGGAACACCGGGGAGCTGTTTTTT
TRBV6-5	TRBJ2-1	.	.	CASSYSSDVYNEQFF	TGTGCCAGCAGTTACTCCAGCGACGTCTACAATGAGCAGTTCTTC
TRBV2	TRBJ2-5	once	.	CASRDGRGLETQYF	TGTGCCAGCAGGGACGGGAGGGGGCTGGAGACCCAGTACTTC
TRBV11-2	TRBJ2-7	.	TRBD2	CASSFLAVSYEQYF	TGTGCCAGCAGCTTTCTAGCGGTCTCCTACGAGCAGTACTTC
TRBV18	TRBJ1-1	.	TRBD1	CASSPGTANTEAFF	TGTGCCAGCTCACCTGGGACAGCGAACACTGAAGCTTTCTTT
TRBV13	TRBJ2-1	.	.	CASSLSGINEQFF	TGTGCCAGCAGCTTATCAGGGATCAATGAGCAGTTCTTC
TRBV6-6	TRBJ2-7	.	TRBD2	CASNHGAGGNEQYF	TGTGCCAGCAATCACGGGGCGGGAGGTAACGAGCAGTACTTC
TRBV4-1	TRBJ1-1	once	TRBD1	CASSPTGTGYGNTEAFF	TGCGCCAGCAGCCCCACCGGGACAGGGTACGGGAACACTGAAGCTTTCTTT
TRBV2	TRBJ2-7	.	TRBD2	CASSIAGGFDEQYF	TGTGCCAGCAGTATAGCGGGAGGGTTTGACGAGCAGTACTTC
TRBV28	TRBJ2-7	.	.	CASSLARGLYEQYF	TGTGCCAGCAGTTTGGCCCGGGGATTGTACGAGCAGTACTTC
TRBV5-4	TRBJ2-7	.	.	CASSQGGYEQYF	TGTGCCAGCAGCCAGGGGGGCTACGAGCAGTACTTC
TRBV29-1	TRBJ2-7	.	TRBD1	CSVETGTGTYEQYF	TGCAGCGTTGAAACCGGGACAGGGACCTACGAGCAGTACTTC
TRBV27	TRBJ1-3	.	TRBD1	CASSRKGAPGNTIYF	TGTGCCAGCAGTCGCAAGGGGGCTCCTGGAAACACCATATATTTT
TRBV29-1	TRBJ2-1	.	TRBD2	CSVGGGTSVYNEQFF	TGCAGCGTAGGGGGGGGGACTAGCGTATACAATGAGCAGTTCTTC
TRBV6-1	TRBJ2-7	.	.	CASCPARVTYEQYF	TGTGCCAGCTGTCCTGCGCGGGTAACCTACGAGCAGTACTTC
TRBV29-1	TRBJ1-2	.	.	CSVTGNDYPNYGYTF	TGCAGCGTGACAGGAAACGATTATCCTAACTATGGCTACACCTTC
TRBV11-3	TRBJ2-5	.	TRBD2	CASSSGSAETQYF	TGTGCCAGCAGTAGCGGGAGTGCGGAGACCCAGTACTTC
TRBV4-3	TRBJ1-4	once	TRBD1	CASSLDRGVEKLFF	TGCGCCAGCAGCCTGGACAGGGGAGTCGAAAAACTGTTTTTT
TRBV4-1	TRBJ1-5	.	.	CASSQESGVNQPQHF	TGCGCCAGCAGCCAAGAAAGCGGGGTCAATCAGCCCCAGCATTTT